This T cell receptor (beta chain) was found in a study of blood T cell repertoires in COVID-19. Two negative PCRs, clearance, or symptom resolution characterized the recovered Cohort 3 donors. Sequencing used immunoSEQ multiplex PCR; TCRdb keeps in-frame clones, though not all of them. The sample records around 390,000 clones, around 87% being singletons. CDR1 SGHTA and CDR2 FQGNSA come from the germline V gene. V was clipped by 4 bases and J by 6 bases; unmatched bases: 11. The CDR3 length is 16 residues. The clonotype was recovered from a woman aged 45-60 years who had recovered from COVID-19. The chain joins TRBV7-2 to TRBJ1-3, with 8 bases lining up with TRBD1. The sample was PBMCs or T cells enriched from blood (not recorded which). The chain's CDR3 is CASSSRTGSSLNTIYF. CDR3 coding DNA: TGTGCCAGCAGCTCCCGGACAGGGTCTTCTTTAAACACCATATATTTT.